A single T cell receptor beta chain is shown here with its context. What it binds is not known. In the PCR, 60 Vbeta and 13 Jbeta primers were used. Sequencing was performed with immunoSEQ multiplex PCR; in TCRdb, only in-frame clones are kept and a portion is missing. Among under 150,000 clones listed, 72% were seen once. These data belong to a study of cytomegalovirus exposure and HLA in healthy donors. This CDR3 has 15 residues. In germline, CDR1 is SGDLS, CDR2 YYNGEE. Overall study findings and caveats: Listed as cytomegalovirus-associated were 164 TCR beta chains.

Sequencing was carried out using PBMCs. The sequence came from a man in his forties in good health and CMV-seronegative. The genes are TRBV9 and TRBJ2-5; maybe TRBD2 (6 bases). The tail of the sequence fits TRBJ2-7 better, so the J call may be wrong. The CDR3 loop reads CASSVVAGPSYEQYF. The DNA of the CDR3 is TGTGCCAGCAGCGTAGTGGCGGGGCCCTCCTACGAGCAGTACTTC.